A selection of T cell receptor beta chains follows, all from one sample in a study of CD8+CD57+ T cells in acquired aplastic anemia. TCRdb re-called the reads through MiXCR, storing one row per CDR3 protein. The table records under 350,000 distinct CDR3 sequences, 45% to 65% of them present only once. Sequences were obtained from sorted CD4+, CD8+, or CD8+CD57+ T cells (not recorded which) from PBMCs. The receptors were sampled from a human donor with aplastic anemia. Each CDR3 is given with its conserved first and last residue. D genes are given only for firm matches. Some rows mark clone size as missing; the rest say once, few, many or name a class of expanded clone.

abundance | j_gene | v_gene | d_gene | CDR3aa | CDR3nt
- | TRBJ2-2 | TRBV6-4 | - | CASSGKGTGELFF | TGTGCCAGCAGTGGTAAGGGGACCGGGGAGCTGTTTTTT
- | TRBJ2-1 | TRBV2 | TRBD2 | CASRGTSGIPYNEQFF | TGTGCCAGCAGGGGGACTAGCGGGATCCCCTACAATGAGCAGTTCTTC
- | TRBJ2-7 | TRBV29-1 | TRBD1 | CSVDGTGTAIREQYF | TGCAGCGTTGACGGAACCGGGACAGCGATCCGAGAGCAGTACTTC
- | TRBJ1-1 | TRBV20-1 | - | CSEWQAGKTEAFF | TGCAGTGAGTGGCAGGCTGGGAAGACTGAAGCTTTCTTT
many | TRBJ2-7 | TRBV5-4 | - | CASSLGAGIVTYEQYF | TGTGCCAGCAGCTTGGGGGCGGGGATCGTTACCTACGAGCAGTACTTC
- | TRBJ2-7 | TRBV7-8 | TRBD1 | CASSSQGGRQGEQYF | TGTGCCAGCAGCTCCCAAGGGGGTAGACAGGGGGAGCAGTACTTC
many | TRBJ2-7 | TRBV5-8 | - | CASSFAFRGVLSEQYF | TGTGCCAGCAGTTTCGCGTTTAGGGGTGTGCTTAGCGAGCAGTACTTC
- | TRBJ2-5 | TRBV3-1 | TRBD2 | CASSQGGTSGETQYF | TGTGCCAGCAGCCAAGGGGGTACTAGCGGTGAGACCCAGTACTTC
many | TRBJ1-1 | TRBV15 | - | CATSRVGDSEAFF | TGTGCCACCAGCAGAGTTGGAGACTCCGAAGCTTTCTTT
few | TRBJ2-7 | TRBV25-1 | - | CASSEFGSLYEQYF | TGTGCCAGCAGTGAATTTGGCAGTCTCTACGAGCAGTACTTC
- | TRBJ1-5 | TRBV20-1 | - | CSARDESQPQHF | TGCAGTGCTAGAGATGAATCTCAGCCCCAGCATTTT
few | TRBJ2-1 | TRBV2 | - | CASTLENEQFF | TGTGCCAGCACCCTCGAGAATGAGCAGTTCTTC
- | TRBJ2-1 | TRBV7-8 | TRBD1 | CASSLETGERNEQFF | TGTGCCAGCAGCTTAGAAACAGGGGAGAGGAATGAGCAGTTCTTC
- | TRBJ2-7 | TRBV5-1 | - | CASSSTGPVPYEQYF | TGCGCCAGCAGCTCGACAGGACCCGTACCCTACGAGCAGTACTTC
- | TRBJ2-2 | TRBV20-1 | TRBD1 | CSASRGQGRTGELFF | TGCAGTGCTAGTCGGGGACAGGGACGCACCGGGGAGCTGTTTTTT
many | TRBJ2-1 | TRBV5-1 | - | CASSLGRPRDEQFF | TGCGCCAGCAGCTTGGGTCGACCGAGGGATGAGCAGTTCTTC
once | TRBJ1-2 | TRBV14 | - | CASSLIGGLAGQYGYTF | TGTGCCAGCAGCCTTATCGGGGGGCTGGCGGGCCAATATGGCTACACCTTC
many | TRBJ2-2 | TRBV5-1 | TRBD2 | CASSSSGGMRTGELFF | TGCGCCAGCAGCTCGAGCGGGGGAATGAGGACCGGGGAGCTGTTTTTT
- | TRBJ2-5 | TRBV10-3 | TRBD2 | CAIRWTAGEYF | TGTGCCATCAGATGGACAGCGGGGGAGTACTTC
- | TRBJ2-1 | TRBV12-3/TRBV12-4 | - | CASRFAGGTYNEQAF | -
few | TRBJ2-7 | TRBV2 | - | CARGRGDASYEQYF | TGTGCCAGGGGTAGAGGGGACGCCTCCTACGAGCAGTACTTC
many | TRBJ2-7 | TRBV10-3 | - | CAISGVTMVDGSYEQYF | TGTGCCATCAGTGGGGTGACAATGGTTGATGGGTCCTACGAGCAGTACTTC
many | TRBJ2-7 | TRBV6-6 | - | CASRLGLTYEQYF | TGTGCCAGCAGACTGGGCCTTACCTACGAGCAGTACTTC
- | TRBJ1-1 | TRBV20-1 | - | CSAGTAPGTEAFF | TGCAGCGCCGGGACCGCTCCGGGCACTGAAGCTTTCTTT
- | TRBJ1-6 | TRBV7-2 | TRBD1 | CASSHQTIRDRGNSPLHF | TGTGCCAGCAGTCACCAGACCATCCGGGACAGGGGCAATTCACCCCTCCACTTT
- | TRBJ1-6 | TRBV7-8 | - | CASSASSPGSYNSPLHF | TGTGCCAGCAGCGCCTCAAGTCCGGGCTCCTATAATTCACCCCTCCACTTT
- | TRBJ2-5 | TRBV20-1 | TRBD2 | CSASIPGLAQETQYF | TGCAGTGCTAGTATACCGGGACTAGCACAAGAGACCCAGTACTTC
many | TRBJ2-5 | TRBV10-2 | - | CASSKGRRQETQYF | TGCGCCAGCAGTAAGGGACGGAGACAAGAGACCCAGTACTTC
- | TRBJ2-7 | TRBV29-1 | - | CSVDGVEGNDYEQYF | TGCAGCGTTGATGGGGTTGAGGGGAACGACTACGAGCAGTACTTC
- | TRBJ2-5 | TRBV19 | TRBD2 | CASSIGAGGRETQYF | TGTGCCAGTAGTATAGGGGCGGGGGGGCGAGAGACCCAGTACTTC
many | TRBJ1-1 | TRBV4-2 | TRBD1 | CASSQGSTGTEAFF | TGTGCCAGCAGCCAAGGATCGACAGGGACTGAAGCTTTCTTT
- | TRBJ1-1 | TRBV7-4 | - | CASSLVGGLNTEAFF | TGTGCCAGCAGCTTAGTGGGTGGTCTGAACACTGAAGCTTTCTTT
few | TRBJ2-7 | TRBV18 | TRBD2 | CASSSRTSGREQYF | TGTGCCAGCTCATCCCGGACTAGCGGGAGGGAACAGTACTTC
once | TRBJ2-7 | TRBV5-6 | TRBD2 | CASSLVAGDYEWQYF | TGTGCCAGCAGCCTAGTAGCGGGAGATTACGAGTGGCAGTACTTC
many | TRBJ1-5 | TRBV5-1 | - | CASRYDISVNQPQHF | TGCGCCAGCAGGTATGACATATCAGTCAATCAGCCCCAGCATTTT
many | TRBJ1-6 | TRBV7-2 | TRBD1 | CASSLGQGHSPLHF | TGTGCCAGCAGCCTCGGACAGGGACACTCACCCCTCCACTTT
- | TRBJ2-5 | TRBV2 | TRBD2 | CASSQMGLPQETQYF | TGTGCCAGCAGTCAGATGGGACTACCCCAAGAGACCCAGTACTTC
many | TRBJ2-5 | TRBV7-3 | - | CASSSWARETQYF | TGTGCCAGCAGCTCCTGGGCGCGAGAGACCCAGTACTTC
many | TRBJ1-5 | TRBV3-1 | - | CASSQDRAQPQHF | TGTGCCAGCAGCCAAGACAGGGCACAGCCCCAGCATTTT
- | TRBJ1-1 | TRBV29-1 | TRBD1 | CSVEDRTNTEAFF | TGCAGCGTCGAGGACAGGACGAACACTGAAGCTTTCTTT
- | TRBJ2-7 | TRBV20-1 | - | CSASVVGTGYEQYF | TGCAGTGCTAGTGTCGTCGGGACTGGATACGAGCAGTACTTC
many | TRBJ1-5 | TRBV4-1 | - | CASSQTNSNQPQHF | TGCGCCAGCAGCCAAACAAATAGCAATCAGCCCCAGCATTTT
many | TRBJ2-7 | TRBV18 | - | CASSPSVSVYEQYF | TGTGCCAGCTCACCATCGGTATCGGTCTACGAGCAGTACTTC
- | TRBJ1-4 | TRBV20-1 | TRBD1 | CSASPDRGPEKLFF | TGCAGTGCTAGCCCGGACAGGGGGCCTGAAAAACTGTTTTTT
few | TRBJ2-3 | TRBV24-1 | - | CATSDVRGGTDTQYF | TGTGCCACCAGTGATGTTAGGGGAGGCACAGATACGCAGTATTTT
- | TRBJ1-2 | TRBV10-3 | - | CAVRRTGAVEGYTF | TGTGCCGTCAGGCGGACGGGGGCAGTTGAGGGCTACACCTTC
- | TRBJ1-5 | TRBV7-6 | - | CASSFGGTVNQPQHF | TGTGCCAGCAGCTTCGGGGGGACGGTAAATCAGCCCCAGCATTTT
once | TRBJ1-6 | TRBV7-9 | TRBD1 | CANSSVGQPTSSYNSPLHF | TGTGCCAACAGCTCCGTGGGACAGCCCACGAGCTCCTATAATTCACCCCTCCACTTT
few | TRBJ2-1 | TRBV25-1 | TRBD1 | CASQDRGNYNEQFF | TGTGCCAGCCAGGACAGGGGAAATTACAATGAGCAGTTCTTC
few | TRBJ2-2 | TRBV10-3 | - | CAIRPKSTGELFF | TGTGCCATCAGACCTAAGAGTACCGGGGAGCTGTTTTTT
- | TRBJ1-6 | TRBV19 | - | CATRTESNSPLHF | TGTGCCACCCGGACGGAGAGTAATTCACCCCTCCACTTT
few | TRBJ2-3 | TRBV7-2 | - | CASSPHVGMGTDTQYF | TGTGCCAGCAGCCCCCACGTGGGTATGGGCACAGATACGCAGTATTTT
- | TRBJ1-4 | TRBV20-1 | TRBD1 | CSARDLGQGAGEKLFF | TGCAGTGCTAGAGATCTAGGACAGGGGGCGGGGGAAAAACTGTTTTTT
- | TRBJ2-5 | TRBV29-1 | TRBD1 | CSLGTGGLETQYF | TGCAGCCTTGGGACAGGGGGCTTGGAGACCCAGTACTTC
many | TRBJ1-2 | TRBV3-1 | TRBD1 | CASSPGTGGLNYGYTF | TGTGCCAGCAGCCCGGGGACAGGGGGCCTCAACTATGGCTACACCTTC
many | TRBJ1-6 | TRBV6-5 | - | CATTRERGGVGNSPLHF | TGTGCCACCACCCGTGAGCGCGGAGGGGTTGGTAATTCACCCCTCCACTTT
many | TRBJ2-2 | TRBV4-2 | - | CASSQESAPGELFF | TGTGCCAGCAGCCAAGAATCAGCCCCCGGGGAGCTGTTTTTT